The clone carrying this T cell receptor beta chain was seen a few times. These data originate in a study of shared clonotypes between healthy human individuals. Unmatched junction bases numbered 13, after V lost 5 bases and J lost 3 bases. The germline gives CDR1 SGHTA, CDR2 FQGNSA. The CDR3 is made up of 17 amino acids. Here immunoSEQ multiplex PCR was the method, and the copy in TCRdb shows in-frame clones only, minus some. The sample has 470,000 or so clones; about 72% are singletons. This TCR came from a woman between 40 and 50 years old in good health. Some clones in this sample may be carry-over from other donors' samples. This chain connects TRBV7-2 to TRBJ2-1; 7 bases agree with TRBD1. The specimen was PBMCs. For the CDR3, the DNA is TGTGCCAGCAGCCCCCTAGGGTCGGGACAGCTCTACAATGAGCAGTTCTTC. Its translation: CASSPLGSGQLYNEQFF. The variable domain in full, completed from reference TRBV7-2 and TRBJ2-1, reads GAGVSQSPSNKVTEKGKDVELRCDPISGHTALYWYRQSLGQGLEFLIYFQGNSAPDKSGLPSDRFSAERTGGSVSTLTIQRTQQEDSAVYLCASSPLGSGQLYNEQFFGPGTRLTVL.